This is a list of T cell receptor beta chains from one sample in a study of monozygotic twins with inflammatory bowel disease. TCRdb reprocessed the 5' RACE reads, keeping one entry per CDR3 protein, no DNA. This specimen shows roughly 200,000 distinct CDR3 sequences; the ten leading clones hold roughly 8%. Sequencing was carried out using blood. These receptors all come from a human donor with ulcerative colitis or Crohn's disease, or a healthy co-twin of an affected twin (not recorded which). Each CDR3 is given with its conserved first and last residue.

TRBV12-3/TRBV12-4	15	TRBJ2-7	CASSRGLRRPYEQYF
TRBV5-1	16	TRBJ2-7	CASSFYGTGKTYEQYF
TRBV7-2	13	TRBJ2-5	CASSLVRGETQYF
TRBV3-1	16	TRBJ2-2	CASSQGWTGNTGELFF
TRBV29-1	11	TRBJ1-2	CSARQGNGYTF
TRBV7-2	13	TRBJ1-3	CASESGRGNTIYF
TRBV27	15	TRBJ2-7	CASSLRGGNTYEQYF
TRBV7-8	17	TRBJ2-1	CASSFGRGLARVDEQFF
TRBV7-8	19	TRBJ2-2	CASSTSPGLAGMGTGELFF
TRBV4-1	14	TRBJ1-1	CASSQEGGGFEAFF
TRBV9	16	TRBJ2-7	CASSVGWGPLSYEQYF
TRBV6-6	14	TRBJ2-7	CASTGLAGGYEQYF
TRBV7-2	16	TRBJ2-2	CASSLLGLANTGELVF
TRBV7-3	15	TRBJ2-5	CASSFSSGGLEPQYF
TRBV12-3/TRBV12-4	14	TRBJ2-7	CASSLRGIQGEQYF
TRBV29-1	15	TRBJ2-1	CSVESSGRLGNEQFF
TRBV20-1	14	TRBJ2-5	CSAPLAGVVETQYF